There are a few counts of the clone carrying this TCR beta chain. This entry comes from a study of OX40 agonist ivuxolimab in advanced cancers. Profiled with immunoSEQ multiplex PCR; TCRdb holds only in-frame clones, not every one. Here the sample spans about 56,000 clones, approximately 80% being singletons. This CDR3 has 13 residues. V was pared by 7 bases and J by 0 bases, with 7 bases between. Germline V gene sequence: CDR1 MNHNY, CDR2 SVGAGI (reference sequence). Patients with a history of autoimmune disease or on systemic immunosuppression were excluded. This TCR came from an adult with an advanced solid tumor such as melanoma, head and neck, liver or kidney cancer. This chain joins TRBV6-6 and TRBJ1-5; D gene uncertain. The specimen was CD4+ or CD8+ T cells sorted from blood, collected in a trial of the OX40 agonist ivuxolimab. CDR3 residues: CASKADSNQPQHF. CDR3 nucleotides: TGTGCCAGCAAAGCGGATAGCAATCAGCCCCAGCATTTT.